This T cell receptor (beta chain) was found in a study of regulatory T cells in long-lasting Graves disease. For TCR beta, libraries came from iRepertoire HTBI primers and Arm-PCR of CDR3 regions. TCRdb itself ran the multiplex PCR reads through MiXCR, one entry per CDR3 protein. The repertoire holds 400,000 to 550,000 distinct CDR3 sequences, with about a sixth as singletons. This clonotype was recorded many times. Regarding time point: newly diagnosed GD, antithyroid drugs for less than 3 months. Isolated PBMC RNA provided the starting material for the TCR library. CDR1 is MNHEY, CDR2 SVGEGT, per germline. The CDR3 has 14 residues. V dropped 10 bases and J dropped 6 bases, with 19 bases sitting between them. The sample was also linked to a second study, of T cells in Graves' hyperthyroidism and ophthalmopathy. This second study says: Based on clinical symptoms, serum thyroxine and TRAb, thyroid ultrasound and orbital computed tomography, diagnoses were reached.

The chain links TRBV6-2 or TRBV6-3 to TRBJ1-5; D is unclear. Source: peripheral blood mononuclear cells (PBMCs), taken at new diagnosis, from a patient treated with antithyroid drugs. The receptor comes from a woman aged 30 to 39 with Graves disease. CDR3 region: CATTRSGRSQPQHF. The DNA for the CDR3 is TGTGCCACCACTCGATCGGGGAGGAGTCAGCCCCAGCATTTT.